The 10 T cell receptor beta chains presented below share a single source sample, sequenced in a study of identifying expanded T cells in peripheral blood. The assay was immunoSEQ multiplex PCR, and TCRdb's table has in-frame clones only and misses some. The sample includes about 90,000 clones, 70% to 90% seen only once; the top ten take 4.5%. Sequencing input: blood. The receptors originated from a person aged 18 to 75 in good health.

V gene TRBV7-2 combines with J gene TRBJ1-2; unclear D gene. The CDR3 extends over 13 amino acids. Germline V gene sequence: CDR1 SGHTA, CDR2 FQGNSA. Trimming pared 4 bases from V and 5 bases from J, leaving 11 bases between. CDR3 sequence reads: CASSSGLGYGYTF. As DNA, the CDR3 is TGTGCCAGCAGCTCCGGGTTAGGGTATGGCTACACCTTC. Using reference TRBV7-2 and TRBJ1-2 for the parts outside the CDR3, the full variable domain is GAGVSQSPSNKVTEKGKDVELRCDPISGHTALYWYRQSLGQGLEFLIYFQGNSAPDKSGLPSDRFSAERTGGSVSTLTIQRTQQEDSAVYLCASSSGLGYGYTFGSGTRLTVV.

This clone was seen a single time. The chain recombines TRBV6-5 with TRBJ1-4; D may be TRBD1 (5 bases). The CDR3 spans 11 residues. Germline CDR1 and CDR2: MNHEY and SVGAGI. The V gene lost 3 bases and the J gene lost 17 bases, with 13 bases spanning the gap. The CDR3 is CASSYSGTHFF. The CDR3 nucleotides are TGTGCCAGCAGTTATTCCGGGACGCACTTTTTT.

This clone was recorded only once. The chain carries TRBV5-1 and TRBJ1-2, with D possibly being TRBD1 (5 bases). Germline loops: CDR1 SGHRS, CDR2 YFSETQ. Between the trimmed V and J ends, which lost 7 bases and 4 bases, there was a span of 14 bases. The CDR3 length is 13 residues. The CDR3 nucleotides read TGCGCCAGCTCCCTACAGGAGACCTATGGCTACACCTTC. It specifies CASSLQETYGYTF.

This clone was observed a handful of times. This CDR3 is CASSLFAGGTNYGYTF. The CDR3 DNA reads as TGTGCCAGCAGCTTGTTTGCAGGGGGGACTAACTATGGCTACACCTTC. This chain links TRBV5-5 with TRBJ1-2; 7 bases are a match to TRBD1. CDR1 and CDR2 from the germline V gene are SGHKS and YYEKEE (reference sequence). The CDR3 runs 16 residues. Trimming took 1 base from V and 0 from J; bases not matched to a gene: 6.

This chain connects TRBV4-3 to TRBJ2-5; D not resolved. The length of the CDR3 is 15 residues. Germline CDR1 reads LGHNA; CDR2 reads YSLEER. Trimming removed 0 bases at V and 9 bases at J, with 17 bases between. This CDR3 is CASSQDSGPVAPQYF. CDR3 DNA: TGCGCCAGCAGCCAAGATAGTGGTCCGGTTGCCCCCCAGTACTTC.

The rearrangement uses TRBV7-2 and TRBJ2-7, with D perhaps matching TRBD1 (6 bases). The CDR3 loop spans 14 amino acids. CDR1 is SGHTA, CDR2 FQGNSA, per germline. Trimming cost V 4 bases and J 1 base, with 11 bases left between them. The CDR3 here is CASSYKDSSYEQYF. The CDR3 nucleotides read TGTGCCAGCAGCTATAAGGACAGTTCCTACGAGCAGTACTTC.

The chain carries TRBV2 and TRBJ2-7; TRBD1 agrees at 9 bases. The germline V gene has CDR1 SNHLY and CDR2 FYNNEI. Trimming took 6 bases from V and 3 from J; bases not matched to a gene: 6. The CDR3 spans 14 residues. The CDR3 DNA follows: TGTGCCAGCAGAATGACAGGGGGTTTCTACGAGCAGTACTTC. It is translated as CASRMTGGFYEQYF.

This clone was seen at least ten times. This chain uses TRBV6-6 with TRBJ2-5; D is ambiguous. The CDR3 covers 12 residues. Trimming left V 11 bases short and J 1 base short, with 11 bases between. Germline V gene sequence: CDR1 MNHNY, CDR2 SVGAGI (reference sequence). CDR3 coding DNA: TGTGCCTCAACGTGGTCCCAAGAGACCCAGTACTTC. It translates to CASTWSQETQYF.

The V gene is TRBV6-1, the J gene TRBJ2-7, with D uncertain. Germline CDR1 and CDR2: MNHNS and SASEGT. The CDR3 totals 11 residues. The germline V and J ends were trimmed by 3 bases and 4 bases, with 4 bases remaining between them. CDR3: CASSDRYEQYF. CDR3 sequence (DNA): TGTGCCAGCAGTGACAGATACGAGCAGTACTTC.

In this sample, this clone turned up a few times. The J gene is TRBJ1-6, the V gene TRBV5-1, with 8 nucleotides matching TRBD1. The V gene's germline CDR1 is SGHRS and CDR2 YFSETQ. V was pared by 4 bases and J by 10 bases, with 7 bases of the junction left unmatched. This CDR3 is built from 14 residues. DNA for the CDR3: TGCGCCAGCAGCCCCGGACAGGGTGGATCACCCCTCCACTTT. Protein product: CASSPGQGGSPLHF.